The next 18 T cell receptor beta chains were all read from a single sample in a study of blood T cells in healthy people across ages. For the second PCR, which ran for about 6 to 11 cycles, a sample-barcoded 5' primer and a J-beta primer mix were used. Via MiXCR, TCRdb re-called the 5' RACE reads, giving one row per CDR3 protein. The table records some 1 million distinct CDR3 sequences, 35% to 50% of them present only once. Sequenced: blood. The receptors shown here come from a woman aged 55-75 years in good health.

J is TRBJ1-3 and V is TRBV10-3; a weak D match, TRBD1 (6 bases). Trimming removed 4 bases at V and 4 bases at J, with 23 bases between. The CDR3 length is 18 residues. CDR1 is ENHRY and CDR2 is SYGVKD in the germline V gene. The DNA of the CDR3 is TGTGCCATCAGTGGCGGATCCAGTCGGGGGGCTTTCGGAAACACCATATATTTT. Protein product: CAISGGSSRGAFGNTIYF.

The gene calls are TRBV20-1 and TRBJ1-5; D may be TRBD1 (6 bases). Trimming took 1 base from V and 0 from J, leaving 10 bases between them. CDR1 and CDR2 from the germline V gene are DFQATT and SNEGSKA (reference sequence). The CDR3 is 15 residues long. The CDR3 DNA is TGCAGTGCTAGAGGACGGGGGCTTAGCAATCAGCCCCAGCATTTT. Protein product: CSARGRGLSNQPQHF.

This clonotype was detected a few times. The chain joins TRBV6-6 to TRBJ2-5; TRBD2 aligns across 7 bases. Germline V gene sequence: CDR1 MNHNY, CDR2 SVGAGI (reference sequence). V lost 5 bases and J lost 5; bases outside the gene matches: 14. The CDR3 consists of 16 residues. As DNA, the CDR3 is TGTGCCAGCAGTCTCTCACCCGTCGGGCGGGAGGAGACCCAGTACTTC. Protein: CASSLSPVGREETQYF.

In this sample, this clonotype turned up a few times. The chain recombines TRBV20-1 with TRBJ2-5, with 8 bases lining up with TRBD2. The CDR3 is 16 residues long. Germline CDR1 and CDR2: DFQATT and SNEGSKA (reference sequence). Trimming took 0 bases from V and 5 from J; bases not matched to a gene: 11. The CDR3 here is CSAREAAGGRWETQYF. DNA of the CDR3: TGCAGTGCTAGAGAAGCGGCGGGAGGTCGGTGGGAGACCCAGTACTTC.

For this clonotype: Possible read error: a much larger clone is one base away. The gene calls are TRBV29-1 and TRBJ1-2, with 11 bases matching TRBD1. With V trimmed by 5 bases and J by 8 bases, 4 bases remained unmatched. This CDR3 has 12 amino acids. Per the germline V gene, CDR1 is SQVTM and CDR2 is ANQGSEA. Here the CDR3 DNA reads TGCAGCGTTAGGACAGGGGGCGTAGGCTACACCTTC. It yields the protein CSVRTGGVGYTF.

To note about this clonotype: A much larger clonotype is one base distant, so this may be a read error. The V call is TRBV20-1, the J call TRBJ2-5, with 10 bases matching TRBD2. The CDR3 has 16 amino acids. The V and J ends lost 0 bases and 4 bases, in that order; junction bases with no gene match: 8. Germline V gene lookup returns CDR1 DFQATT and CDR2 SNEGSKA (reference sequence). The CDR3 sequence: CSARDRAGGPGETQYF. As DNA, the CDR3 is TGCAGTGCTAGAGATAGAGCGGGAGGGCCCGGAGAGACCCAGTACTTC.

This chain links TRBV20-1 with TRBJ2-1; the D gene is possibly TRBD1 (5 bases). Germline V gene data show CDR1 as DFQATT and CDR2 as SNEGSKA (reference sequence). The CDR3 sequence is 14 residues long. V lost 6 bases and J lost 4, with 16 bases in between. The CDR3: CSAPPDKSYNEQFF. The CDR3 DNA sequence: TGCAGTGCCCCACCGGACAAGTCGTACAATGAGCAGTTCTTC.

Concerning this clonotype: The germline gene is not matched at one end of the junction; a read error may be the cause. The chain is built from TRBV6-6 and TRBJ2-1, with 10 bases that match TRBD2. The CDR3 loop spans 17 amino acids. Per germline, CDR1 MNHNY and CDR2 SVGAGI (reference sequence). Here the CDR3 DNA reads TGTGCCAGCAGCCTGCTGGGACTAGCGATTTCCTACTATGAGCAGTTCTTC. Translating it yields CASSLLGLAISYYEQFF.

This clonotype has ten or more counts. The V and J genes are TRBV7-2 and TRBJ2-7; D gene ambiguous. CDR1 SGHTA and CDR2 FQGNSA come from the germline V gene. V was cut by 3 bases and J by 7 bases, with 7 bases left in between. The CDR3 totals 11 residues. The chain's CDR3 is CASSFSREQYF. CDR3 coding DNA: TGTGCCAGCAGCTTTAGCAGGGAGCAGTACTTC.

This clonotype was detected only a few times. The chain recombines TRBV20-1 with TRBJ2-7, with 8 bases aligning to TRBD2. CDR1 and CDR2 (germline): DFQATT, SNEGSKA (reference sequence). V dropped 7 bases and J dropped 3; count of bases not matched to a gene: 5. The CDR3 length is 12 residues. As DNA, the CDR3 is TGCAGTGGAGGAGGGACTAGCTACGAGCAGTACTTC. Its protein product is CSGGGTSYEQYF.

The genes are TRBV29-1 and TRBJ1-2; 10 nucleotides align to TRBD1. The trim removed 7 bases at V and 8 bases at J, leaving 13 bases unmatched. The CDR3 runs to 14 residues. From germline, CDR1 is SQVTM and CDR2 ANQGSEA. The CDR3 spells CSAKTGTGERGYTF. The CDR3 coding sequence is TGCAGCGCGAAAACCGGGACAGGGGAACGAGGCTACACCTTC.

The DNA for the CDR3 is TGTGCCATCAGTGAGATTAGCGGCCTAAGCACAGATACGCAGTATTTT. It translates to CAISEISGLSTDTQYF. The genes are TRBV10-3 and TRBJ2-3, with D perhaps matching TRBD2 (6 bases). V lost 2 bases and J lost 0, with 12 bases in between. Germline CDR1 and CDR2: ENHRY and SYGVKD. The CDR3 is 16 amino acids.

This clonotype was picked up one time. The chain uses TRBV2 and TRBJ2-2, with TRBD2 matching 8 bases. The J segment lost 4 bases and the V segment lost 2 bases, leaving 6 bases of the junction unmatched. Germline CDR1 SNHLY, CDR2 FYNNEI. CDR3 length: 16 residues. CDR3 region: CASSEFGREGTGELFF. CDR3 nucleotides: TGTGCCAGCAGTGAATTTGGTCGGGAGGGCACCGGGGAGCTGTTTTTT.

This sequence joins TRBV4-1 and TRBJ2-1; 7 nucleotides line up with TRBD2. CDR1 MGHRA and CDR2 YSYEKL come from the germline V gene. This CDR3 comprises 17 residues. J lost 2 bases, V lost 1 base, and 8 bases had no gene match. The CDR3 DNA sequence: TGCGCCAGCAGCCAAGTATGGCGGGAGACCGCCTACAATGAGCAGTTCTTC. Its protein product is CASSQVWRETAYNEQFF.

The chain is built from TRBV28 and TRBJ2-3; 7 nucleotides line up with TRBD2. Trimming took 5 bases from V and 4 from J; bases not matched to a gene: 6. This CDR3 is 14 amino acids long. CDR1 and CDR2 (germline): MDHEN, SYDVKM. CDR3 DNA: TGTGCCAGCAGTGTCGGACTAGTTCCAGATACGCAGTATTTT. Translation gives CASSVGLVPDTQYF. The variable domain in full, with the rest retrieved from reference TRBV28 and TRBJ2-3, is DVKVTQSSRYLVKRTGEKVFLECVQDMDHENMFWYRQDPGLGLRLIYFSYDVKMKEKGDIPEGYSVSREKKERFSLILESASTNQTSMYLCASSVGLVPDTQYFGPGTRLTVL.

The table lists this clonotype with a count of one. The J gene is TRBJ2-7, the V gene TRBV20-1; unclear D gene. Trimming stripped 7 bases from V and 5 bases from J, with 15 bases between. Germline CDR1 is DFQATT and CDR2 is SNEGSKA (reference sequence). This CDR3 has 12 residues. The CDR3: CSVSTEAHEQYF. The CDR3 DNA reads as TGCAGTGTTTCGACCGAGGCTCACGAGCAGTACTTC.

This chain joins TRBV19 and TRBJ2-3; 9 bases are shared with TRBD2. CDR1 is LNHDA and CDR2 is SQIVND in the germline V gene (reference sequence). V trimming: 8 bases; J trimming: 3 bases; junction bases outside the gene matches: 3. The CDR3 contains 13 residues. The CDR3 here is CASGAGGTDTQYF. The CDR3 bases are TGTGCCAGTGGGGCGGGAGGGACAGATACGCAGTATTTT.

This chain uses TRBV5-1 with TRBJ1-2; a possible D gene is TRBD1 (6 bases). The CDR3 sequence is 14 residues long. Trimming left V 4 bases short and J 5 bases short, with 15 bases between. The germline CDR1 and CDR2 sequences are SGHRS and YFSETQ. The chain's CDR3 is CASSAGTLRYGYTF. DNA for the CDR3: TGCGCCAGCAGCGCCGGGACATTACGATATGGCTACACCTTC.